This T cell receptor beta chain was recovered during a study of T cells in localized non-small cell lung cancer. Regarding the study as a whole: Median approximately 50 top-100 tumor clones were shared with paired adjacent lung. There was higher T cell clonality in uninvolved adjacent lung than in tumor, and it was highest there.

The method was immunoSEQ multiplex PCR; TCRdb's version includes in-frame clones alone and lacks a portion of them. The sample lists around 55,000 clones, around 90% occurring once. CDR1 is SGHNT and CDR2 is YYREEE in the germline V gene (reference sequence). Trimming removed 0 bases at V and 4 bases at J, with 19 bases between. CDR3 size: 17 residues. Concerning this clone itself: What it binds is not known.

The sequencing here drew on PBMCs, taken before any cancer treatment. The sequence derives from a female donor with stage II lung adenocarcinoma. The chain uses TRBV5-4 and TRBJ1-2; possibly TRBD1 for D (6 bases). CDR3 sequence (DNA): TGTGCCAGCAGCTTGGCCCCGGGACACCTGTACCCCTATGGCTACACCTTC. Translating it yields CASSLAPGHLYPYGYTF.